The 11 T cell receptor beta chains below all came from one sample that was sequenced in a study of PD-1 blockade in classical Hodgkin lymphoma. Time point meaning: cycle 4 day 1 (C4D1), after 6 weeks of nivolumab. All patients relapsed after autologous stem cell transplantation, and brentuximab vedotin exposure varied. Measured with immunoSEQ multiplex PCR; TCRdb has only the in-frame clones, and not every one. Among about 90,000 clones, under 85% were seen once, and the ten largest hold approximately 15%. The sample was peripheral blood mononuclear cells (PBMCs), taken before the fourth cycle of nivolumab. The receptors were gathered from a human donor with classical Hodgkin lymphoma.

The chain is built from TRBV10-3 and TRBJ2-7; TRBD2 might be the D (6 bases). The V and J ends lost 4 bases and 1 base respectively, with 14 bases between them. Germline V gene lookup returns CDR1 ENHRY and CDR2 SYGVKD. CDR3 length equals 15 residues. CDR3 residues: CAISGGVQASYEQYF. The CDR3 bases are TGTGCCATCAGTGGGGGGGTGCAGGCATCCTACGAGCAGTACTTC.

The chain carries TRBV15 and TRBJ2-5, with TRBD2 identical over 8 bases. This CDR3 region has 15 residues. The V gene end was trimmed by 1 base and the J gene end by 3 bases; junction bases not matched to a gene: 4. Germline values: CDR1 LNHNV, CDR2 YYDKDF (reference sequence). The CDR3 loop is CATSRGPAGEETQYF. CDR3 bases: TGTGCCACCAGCAGAGGTCCAGCGGGAGAAGAGACCCAGTACTTC.

The chain recombines TRBV28 with TRBJ2-7; TRBD2 matches 8 bases. CDR3 length: 14 residues. Germline CDR1 and CDR2: MDHEN and SYDVKM. V shed 8 bases, J shed 3 bases, and the junction held 9 bases outside the gene matches. The CDR3 DNA sequence: TGTGCCAGCTCGGGAGGGAGGCCGGACTACGAGCAGTACTTC. Translating gives CASSGGRPDYEQYF.

The rearrangement uses TRBV29-1 and TRBJ2-1; the D gene could be TRBD1 or TRBD2 (5 bases each). The CDR3 sequence is 14 residues long. V gave up 4 bases and J gave up 0 bases, with 10 bases separating them. Germline CDR1 is SQVTM and CDR2 is ANQGSEA. CDR3 DNA sequence: TGCAGCGTTGGGAAGGGGAGCTCCTACAATGAGCAGTTCTTC. Protein: CSVGKGSSYNEQFF.

The J gene is TRBJ2-1, the V gene TRBV6-5; 9 nucleotides match TRBD2. The germline V gene encodes CDR1 MNHEY and CDR2 SVGAGI. V lost 6 bases to trimming and J lost 10 bases; unmatched junction nucleotides: 10. The CDR3 runs to 14 residues. The CDR3 protein is CASRAPGLAGEQFF. The CDR3, as DNA: TGTGCCAGCAGGGCCCCGGGACTAGCAGGCGAGCAGTTCTTC.

This rearrangement joins TRBV19 to TRBJ1-1, with D perhaps TRBD1 (6 bases). The CDR3 is 17 amino acids. The germline CDR1 and CDR2 sequences are LNHDA and SQIVND (reference sequence). Trimming left V 4 bases short and J 4 bases short, with 22 bases between. CDR3 nucleotide sequence: TGTGCCAGTAGTACGGGGCCCGTTTTTGGGACAACCACTGAAGCTTTCTTT. This translates into CASSTGPVFGTTTEAFF. The variable domain in full, with the rest retrieved from reference TRBV19 and TRBJ1-1, is DGGITQSPKYLFRKEGQNVTLSCEQNLNHDAMYWYRQDPGQGLRLIYYSQIVNDFQKGDIAEGYSVSREKKESFPLTVTSAQKNPTAFYLCASSTGPVFGTTTEAFFGQGTRLTVV.

This clone was counted once. This chain links TRBV19 with TRBJ2-7; D may be TRBD2 (6 bases). This CDR3 contains 14 residues. Trimming stripped 1 base from V and 6 bases from J, with 13 bases between. Germline V gene data show CDR1 as LNHDA and CDR2 as SQIVND (reference sequence). The CDR3 loop reads CASSIVAGSFEQYF. DNA for the CDR3: TGTGCCAGTAGTATAGTGGCCGGGAGCTTCGAGCAGTACTTC. The complete variable domain, with remaining parts taken from reference TRBV19 and TRBJ2-7, reads DGGITQSPKYLFRKEGQNVTLSCEQNLNHDAMYWYRQDPGQGLRLIYYSQIVNDFQKGDIAEGYSVSREKKESFPLTVTSAQKNPTAFYLCASSIVAGSFEQYFGPGTRLTVT.

The V and J genes are TRBV18 and TRBJ1-5; tentative D call: TRBD1 (6 bases). V lost 4 bases to trimming and J lost 1 base, with 14 bases between them. CDR3 length: 16 amino acids. The germline V gene encodes CDR1 KGHSH and CDR2 LQKENI. The CDR3 DNA reads as TGTGCCAGCTCACGAAGAGGGGGTGGGAGCAATCAGCCCCAGCATTTT. Translated, it gives CASSRRGGGSNQPQHF.

The V call is TRBV7-2, the J call TRBJ2-3; perhaps TRBD2 as D (5 bases). CDR3 length: 13 residues. Germline V gene data show CDR1 as SGHTA and CDR2 as FQGNSA. Trimming removed 3 bases at V and 6 bases at J, with 10 bases between. The CDR3 nucleotides are TGTGCCAGCAGCTTTAGGACTGGGGATACGCAGTATTTT. Translating it yields CASSFRTGDTQYF.

The chain combines TRBV4-1 with TRBJ2-7; perhaps TRBD2 as D (5 bases). V lost 0 bases to trimming and J lost 2 bases, with 11 bases between them. Germline assignment: CDR1 MGHRA and CDR2 YSYEKL. The CDR3 has 15 amino acids. The CDR3 region has the DNA TGCGCCAGCAGCCAAGAGAGGGCGGCCCCCTACGAGCAGTACTTC. Its protein is CASSQERAAPYEQYF.

This clone was found a few times. The chain has TRBV5-1 and TRBJ2-1; D remains ambiguous. CDR1 and CDR2 (germline): SGHRS, YFSETQ. Trimming took 0 bases from V and 5 from J, leaving 12 bases between them. The CDR3 is 15 amino acids. CDR3 amino acids: CASSLGISDNNEQFF. The CDR3 region has the DNA TGCGCCAGCAGCTTGGGCATCTCCGACAACAATGAGCAGTTCTTC.